Detailed here is one T cell receptor beta chain. Original analysis: The assay estimated nucleated cells by amplifying reference gene primers. Repertoires were generated with immunoSEQ multiplex PCR, while TCRdb's copy carries only in-frame clones and drops some. V, J and clone size were drawn from that table, and D and trimming were deduced from the DNA. There are over 150,000 clones in the sample; 70% to 85% occur only once, and around 20% lies in the top ten. The sample is drawn from a study of blood T cell repertoires in COVID-19. Whole-study context: PBMCs, B-cell-depleted T cells, or T cells provided the cDNA or gDNA that made up the material.

With 4 bases removed from V and 6 bases from J, the gap between germline ends came to 12 bases. This CDR3 spans 13 amino acids. The germline V gene has CDR1 LGHDT and CDR2 YNNKEL (reference sequence). The age range of participants was about 18 to 90 years, with residence in some 25 US areas. The sequenced sample consisted of PBMCs or T cells enriched from blood (not recorded which). The rearrangement links TRBV3-1 (or the pseudogene TRBV3-2) to TRBJ1-2; no clear D. This sequence was found in a woman aged 70-85 years in a cohort exposed to, infected with or recovered from COVID-19 (not recorded which). For the CDR3, the DNA is TGTGCCAGCAGCCGTAACCACAGAGATGGCTACACCTTC. It specifies CASSRNHRDGYTF.